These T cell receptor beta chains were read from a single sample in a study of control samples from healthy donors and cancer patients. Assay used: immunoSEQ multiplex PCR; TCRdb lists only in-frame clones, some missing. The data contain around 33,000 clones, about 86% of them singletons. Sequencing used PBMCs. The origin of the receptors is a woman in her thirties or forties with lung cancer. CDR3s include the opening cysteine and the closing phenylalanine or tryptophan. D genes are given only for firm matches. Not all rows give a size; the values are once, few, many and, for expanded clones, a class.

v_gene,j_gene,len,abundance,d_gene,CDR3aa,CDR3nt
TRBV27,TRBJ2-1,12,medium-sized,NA,CASSDLYNEQFF,TGTGCCAGCAGCGACCTCTACAATGAGCAGTTCTTC
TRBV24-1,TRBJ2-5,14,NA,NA,CATSDFADQETQYF,TGTGCCACCAGTGATTTCGCCGACCAAGAGACCCAGTACTTC
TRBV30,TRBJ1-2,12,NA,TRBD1,CAWSPSTGGYTF,TGTGCCTGGAGTCCGTCGACAGGGGGCTACACCTTC
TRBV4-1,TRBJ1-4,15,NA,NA,CASSQGHGPNEKLFF,TGCGCCAGCAGCCAAGGCCATGGGCCTAATGAAAAACTGTTTTTT
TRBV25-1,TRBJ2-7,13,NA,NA,CASSEPGYFEQYF,TGTGCCAGCAGTGAGCCAGGGTATTTCGAGCAGTACTTC
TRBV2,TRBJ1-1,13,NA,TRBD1,CASGTGRGTEAFF,TGTGCCAGCGGGACAGGGCGCGGCACTGAAGCTTTCTTT
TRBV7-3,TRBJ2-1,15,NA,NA,CASSLGGSNYNEQFF,TGTGCCAGCAGCCTTGGGGGATCCAATTACAATGAGCAGTTCTTC
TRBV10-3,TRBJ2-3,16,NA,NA,CAINPGHRTSTDTQYF,TGTGCCATCAATCCGGGACATAGGACTAGCACAGATACGCAGTATTTT
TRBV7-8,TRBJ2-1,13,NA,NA,CASSLDYNNEQFF,TGTGCCAGCAGCTTAGACTACAACAATGAGCAGTTCTTC
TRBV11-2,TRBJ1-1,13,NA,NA,CASSFLEAAEAFF,TGTGCCAGCAGCTTCCTAGAGGCGGCTGAAGCTTTCTTT
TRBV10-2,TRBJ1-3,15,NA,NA,CASSERGRSGNTIYF,TGCGCCAGCAGTGAGCGAGGAAGGTCTGGAAACACCATATATTTT
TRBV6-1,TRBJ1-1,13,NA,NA,CASSEVGVTEAFF,TGTGCCAGCAGTGAAGTTGGGGTTACTGAAGCTTTCTTT
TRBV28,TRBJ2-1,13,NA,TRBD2,CASGLAGSDEQFF,TGTGCCAGTGGACTAGCGGGGAGCGATGAGCAGTTCTTC
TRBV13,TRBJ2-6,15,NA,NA,CASSIARAGANVLTF,TGTGCCAGCAGCATAGCCAGGGCTGGGGCCAACGTCCTGACTTTC
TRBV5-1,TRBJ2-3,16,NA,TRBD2,CASSLVAGGLGDTQYF,TGCGCCAGCAGCTTGGTTGCGGGGGGGCTTGGAGATACGCAGTATTTT
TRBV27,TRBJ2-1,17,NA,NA,CASGPRGGGVSYNEQFF,TGTGCCAGCGGCCCTCGAGGAGGGGGGGTCTCCTACAATGAGCAGTTCTTC
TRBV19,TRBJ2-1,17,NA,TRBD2,CASSTSGVASSYNEQFF,TGTGCCAGTAGTACCAGCGGGGTTGCAAGCTCCTACAATGAGCAGTTCTTC
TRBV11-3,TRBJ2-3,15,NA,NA,CASSRSGPIVDTQYF,TGTGCCAGCAGTCGATCAGGGCCCATTGTAGATACGCAGTATTTT
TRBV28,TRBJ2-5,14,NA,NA,CASSFPGGRETQYF,TGTGCCAGCAGTTTTCCGGGGGGCCGGGAGACCCAGTACTTC
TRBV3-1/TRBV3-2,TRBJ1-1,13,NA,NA,CASSQDSGSWAFF,TGTGCCAGCAGCCAAGATTCGGGGTCGTGGGCTTTCTTT
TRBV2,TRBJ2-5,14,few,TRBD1,CASSKDRGQETQYF,TGTGCCAGCAGTAAGGACAGGGGGCAAGAGACCCAGTACTTC
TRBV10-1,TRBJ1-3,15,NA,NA,CASNTPGVGFRDIYF,TGCGCCAGCAATACCCCAGGGGTGGGTTTCAGAGACATATATTTT
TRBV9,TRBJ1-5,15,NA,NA,CASSSSGAVNQPQHF,TGTGCCAGCAGCTCTTCAGGGGCGGTCAATCAGCCCCAGCATTTT
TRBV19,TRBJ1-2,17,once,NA,CASSMSLETAAVYGYTF,TGTGCCAGTAGTATGTCCCTTGAGACAGCTGCAGTGTATGGCTACACCTTC
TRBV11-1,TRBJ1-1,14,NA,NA,CASSPWVGPTEAFF,TGTGCCAGCAGCCCATGGGTGGGCCCCACTGAAGCTTTCTTT
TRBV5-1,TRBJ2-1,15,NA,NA,CASSPEAGSYNEQFF,TGCGCCAGCAGCCCGGAGGCAGGTTCGTACAATGAGCAGTTCTTC
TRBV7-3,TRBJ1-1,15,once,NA,CASSLVRQGNTEAFF,TGTGCCAGCAGCTTAGTGCGGCAGGGGAACACTGAAGCTTTCTTT
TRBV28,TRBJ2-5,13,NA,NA,CASSLLRLETQYF,TGTGCCAGCAGTTTATTGAGACTAGAGACCCAGTACTTC
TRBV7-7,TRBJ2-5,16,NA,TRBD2,CASGPAGGPLGETQYF,TGTGCCAGCGGGCCAGCGGGGGGCCCCTTGGGGGAGACCCAGTACTTC
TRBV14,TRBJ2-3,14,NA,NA,CASSRAFSTDTQYF,TGTGCCAGCAGCCGGGCATTTAGCACAGATACGCAGTATTTT
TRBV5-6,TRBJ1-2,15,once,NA,CASSLSGPARYGYTF,TGTGCCAGCAGCTTAAGCGGGCCAGCACGATATGGCTACACCTTC
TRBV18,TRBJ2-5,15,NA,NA,CASSPEGGDGETQYF,TGTGCCAGCTCACCAGAAGGAGGGGACGGGGAGACCCAGTACTTC
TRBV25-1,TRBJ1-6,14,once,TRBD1,CASSPGTGNSPLHF,TGTGCCAGCAGCCCCGGGACAGGGAATTCACCCCTCCACTTT
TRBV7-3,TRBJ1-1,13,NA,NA,CASSLSGSTEAFF,TGTGCCAGCAGCTTATCAGGTTCGACTGAAGCTTTCTTT
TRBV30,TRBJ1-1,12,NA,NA,CAWSLTTLEAFF,TGTGCCTGGAGTCTCACGACACTTGAAGCTTTCTTT
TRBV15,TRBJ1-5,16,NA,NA,CATSRDFGGSNQPQHF,TGTGCCACCAGCAGAGATTTCGGGGGTAGCAATCAGCCCCAGCATTTT
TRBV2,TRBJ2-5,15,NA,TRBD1,CASSDGTVGSETQYF,TGTGCCAGCAGTGACGGGACAGTCGGCAGTGAGACCCAGTACTTC
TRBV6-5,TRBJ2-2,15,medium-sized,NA,CASSYLRLNTGELFF,TGTGCCAGCAGTTACCTCCGATTGAACACCGGGGAGCTGTTTTTT
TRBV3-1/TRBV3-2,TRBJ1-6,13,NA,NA,CASSQGENSPLHF,TGTGCCAGCAGCCAGGGAGAGAATTCACCCCTCCACTTT
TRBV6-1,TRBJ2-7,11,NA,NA,CASSELNEQYF,TGTGCCAGCAGTGAACTGAACGAGCAGTACTTC
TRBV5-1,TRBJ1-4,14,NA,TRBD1,CASSRGRTNEKLFF,TGCGCCAGCAGTAGGGGGCGAACTAATGAAAAACTGTTTTTT
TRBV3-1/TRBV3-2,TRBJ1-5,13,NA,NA,CASSQAVSQPQHF,TGTGCCAGCAGCCAAGCGGTATCACAGCCCCAGCATTTT
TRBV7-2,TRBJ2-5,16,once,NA,CASSLVGTLLQETQYF,TGTGCCAGCAGCTTAGTGGGCACCCTGCTCCAAGAGACCCAGTACTTC
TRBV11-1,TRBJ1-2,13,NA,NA,CASSPDTNYGYTF,TGTGCCAGCAGCCCAGACACGAACTATGGCTACACCTTC
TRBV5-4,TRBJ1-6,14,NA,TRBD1,CASSPKRTGSPLHF,TGTGCCAGCAGCCCGAAGAGGACAGGTTCACCCCTCCACTTT
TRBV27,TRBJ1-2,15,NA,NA,CASSLSGGSGYGYTF,TGTGCCAGCAGTTTATCAGGGGGTTCCGGCTATGGCTACACCTTC
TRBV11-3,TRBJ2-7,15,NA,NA,CASSGMGTASYEQYF,TGTGCCAGCAGCGGAATGGGGACCGCCTCCTACGAGCAGTACTTC
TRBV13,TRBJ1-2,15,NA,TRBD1,CASSPTTGINYGYTF,TGTGCCAGCAGCCCGACGACAGGGATTAACTATGGCTACACCTTC
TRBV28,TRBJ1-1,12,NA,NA,CASSFWDTEAFF,TGTGCCAGCAGTTTTTGGGACACTGAAGCTTTCTTT
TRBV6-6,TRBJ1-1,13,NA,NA,CASNQGGDTEAFF,TGTGCCAGCAACCAGGGTGGGGACACTGAAGCTTTCTTT
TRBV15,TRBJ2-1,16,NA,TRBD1,CATSRDTGTGGHEQFF,TGTGCCACCAGCAGAGATACCGGGACAGGGGGTCACGAGCAGTTCTTC
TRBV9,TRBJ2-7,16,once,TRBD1,CASSVAGTGLLYEQYF,TGTGCCAGCAGCGTCGCCGGGACAGGCCTTCTCTACGAGCAGTACTTC
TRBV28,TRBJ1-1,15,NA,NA,CASSLAEAPITEAFF,TGTGCCAGCAGTTTAGCGGAGGCCCCGATCACTGAAGCTTTCTTT
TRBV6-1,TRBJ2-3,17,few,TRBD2,CASSEAQGGGGTDTQYF,TGTGCCAGCAGTGAAGCGCAGGGCGGGGGGGGCACAGATACGCAGTATTTT
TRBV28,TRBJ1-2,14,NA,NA,CASTAGGADYGYTF,TGTGCCAGCACCGCGGGGGGGGCCGACTATGGCTACACCTTC